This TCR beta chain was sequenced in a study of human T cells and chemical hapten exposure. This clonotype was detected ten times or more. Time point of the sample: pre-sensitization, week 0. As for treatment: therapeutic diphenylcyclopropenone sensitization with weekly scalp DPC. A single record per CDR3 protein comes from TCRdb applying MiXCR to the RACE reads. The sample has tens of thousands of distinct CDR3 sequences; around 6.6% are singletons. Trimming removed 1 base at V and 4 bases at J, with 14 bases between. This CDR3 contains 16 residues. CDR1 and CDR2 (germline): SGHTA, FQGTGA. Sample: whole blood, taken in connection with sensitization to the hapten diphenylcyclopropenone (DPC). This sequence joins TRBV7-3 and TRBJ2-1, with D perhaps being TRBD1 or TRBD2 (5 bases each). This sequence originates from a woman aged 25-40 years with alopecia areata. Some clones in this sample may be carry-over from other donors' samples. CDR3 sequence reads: CASSLNGDPIYNEQFF. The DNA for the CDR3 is TGTGCCAGCAGCTTAAACGGGGACCCCATATACAATGAGCAGTTCTTC.